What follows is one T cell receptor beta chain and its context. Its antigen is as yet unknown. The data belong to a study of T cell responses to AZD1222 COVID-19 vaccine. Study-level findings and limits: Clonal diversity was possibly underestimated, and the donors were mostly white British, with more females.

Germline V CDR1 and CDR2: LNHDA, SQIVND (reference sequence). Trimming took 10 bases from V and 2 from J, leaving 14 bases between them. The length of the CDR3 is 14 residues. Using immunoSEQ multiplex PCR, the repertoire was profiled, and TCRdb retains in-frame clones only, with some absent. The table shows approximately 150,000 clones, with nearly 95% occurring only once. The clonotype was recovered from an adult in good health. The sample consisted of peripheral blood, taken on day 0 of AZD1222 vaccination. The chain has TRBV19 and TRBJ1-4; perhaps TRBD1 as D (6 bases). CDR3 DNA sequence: TGTGCCACAAAGAGGGACACTACTAATGAAAAACTGTTTTTT. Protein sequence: CATKRDTTNEKLFF.